These 26 T cell receptor beta chains share one sample of origin, sequenced in a study of T cell changes during pregnancy in multiple sclerosis. Method: immunoSEQ multiplex PCR; TCRdb's copy keeps in-frame clones and lacks some. The sample includes about 50,000 clones, 92% seen only once; the top ten take around 0.53%. Here the sequenced sample was CD4+ T cells from peripheral blood mononuclear cells, taken after pregnancy. The receptors here all came from a female donor with multiple sclerosis, enrolled in a pregnancy study.

The chain has TRBV7-2 and TRBJ2-1; the D gene is possibly TRBD1 (6 bases). Trimming took 5 bases from V and 6 from J, leaving 17 bases between them. Germline V CDR1 and CDR2: SGHTA, FQGNSA. This CDR3 is built from 15 residues. CDR3 sequence: CASSTQGMNINEQFF. CDR3 nucleotide sequence: TGTGCCAGCAGCACACAGGGTATGAACATCAATGAGCAGTTCTTC.

V gene TRBV18 combines with J gene TRBJ2-7; 10 bases line up with TRBD1. Germline-derived CDR1 and CDR2 are KGHSH and LQKENI. This CDR3 is 13 amino acids long. The V and J ends lost 8 bases and 5 bases, in that order; junction bases with no gene match: 6. The CDR3 sequence: CASTPGQGDEQYF. The CDR3 region has the DNA TGTGCCAGCACCCCCGGACAGGGGGACGAGCAGTACTTC.

Here the CDR3 reads CASSQEVQGRAGYTF. The DNA for the CDR3 is TGCGCCAGCAGCCAAGAAGTCCAGGGGCGGGCTGGCTACACCTTC. The rearrangement joins TRBV4-3 to TRBJ1-2, with D maybe TRBD1 (6 bases). Germline CDR1 LGHNA, CDR2 YSLEER. The CDR3 loop spans 15 amino acids. Trimming removed 0 bases from V and 7 bases from J, with 15 bases in between.

CDR3 in amino acids: CASSEGLETNEQFF. The DNA for the CDR3 is TGTGCCAGCTCCGAGGGACTAGAAACCAATGAGCAGTTCTTC. The rearrangement joins TRBV6-5 to TRBJ2-1; 8 bases map to TRBD2. Germline V gene data show CDR1 as MNHEY and CDR2 as SVGAGI. The CDR3 is made up of 14 amino acids. The ends lost 8 bases at V and 6 bases at J; junction bases unmatched: 9.

This chain joins TRBV4-2 and TRBJ1-5; TRBD1 aligns across 8 bases. This CDR3 comprises 15 residues. Germline trimming cut 0 bases from V and 6 bases from J; bases unmatched to any gene: 4. Germline CDR1 LGHNA, CDR2 YNFKEQ. The CDR3 DNA follows: TGTGCCAGCAGCCAAGATGGACAGGGTGTTCAGCCCCAGCATTTT. It encodes CASSQDGQGVQPQHF.

The chain couples TRBV30 to TRBJ1-4; 8 positions agree with TRBD1. V was clipped by 1 base and J by 8 bases; unmatched bases: 12. The CDR3 sequence is 16 residues long. From germline, CDR1 is GTSNPN and CDR2 SVGIG (reference sequence). The CDR3 protein is CAWSAYRGKVIEKLFF. In DNA, the CDR3 is TGTGCCTGGAGTGCCTACAGGGGGAAAGTTATCGAAAAACTGTTTTTT.

This clone was seen a handful of times. The J gene is TRBJ1-4, the V gene TRBV7-9; TRBD1 aligns across 9 bases. The J segment lost 4 bases and the V segment lost 5 bases, leaving 5 bases of the junction unmatched. In germline, CDR1 is SEHNR, CDR2 FQNEAQ (reference sequence). This CDR3 has 15 amino acids. The CDR3 loop reads CASSVWTGDNEKLFF. As DNA, the CDR3 is TGTGCCAGCAGCGTCTGGACAGGGGATAATGAAAAACTGTTTTTT.

The rearrangement joins TRBV18 to TRBJ2-3; 8 positions agree with TRBD1. Germline V gives CDR1 KGHSH, CDR2 LQKENI. This CDR3 has 16 residues. V was pared by 3 bases and J by 2 bases, with 7 bases of the junction left unmatched. Here the CDR3 DNA reads TGTGCCAGCTCACCGATGACAGGGGCGGTCACAGATACGCAGTATTTT. This translates into CASSPMTGAVTDTQYF.

The chain's CDR3 is CASSQDHRGNEKLFF. In nucleotides, the CDR3 is TGCGCCAGCAGCCAGGACCACAGGGGGAATGAAAAACTGTTTTTT. The rearrangement uses TRBV4-3 and TRBJ1-4, with TRBD1 matching 8 bases. J gave up 5 bases and V 3 bases, and 5 bases lay outside the gene matches. The germline V gene has CDR1 LGHNA and CDR2 YSLEER. The CDR3 covers 15 residues.

This rearrangement joins TRBV11-2 to TRBJ1-1; D gene uncertain. This CDR3 is built from 14 residues. Germline-derived CDR1 and CDR2 are SGHAT and FQNNGV. V was cut by 0 bases and J by 2 bases, with 7 bases left in between. As DNA, the CDR3 is TGTGCCAGCAGCTTAGATCGAGTAAACACTGAAGCTTTCTTT. Protein: CASSLDRVNTEAFF.

The V call is TRBV7-3, the J call TRBJ1-2, with 7 bases fitting TRBD1. Trimming at V came to 5 bases and at J to 8 bases, leaving 14 bases not matched to a gene. CDR3 length: 15 residues. Germline assignment: CDR1 SGHTA and CDR2 FQGTGA. The CDR3 bases are TGTGCCAGCAGCCCACTTAGACAGGGCGTAATGGGCTACACCTTC. Amino acid sequence: CASSPLRQGVMGYTF.

The genes are TRBV18 and TRBJ2-5, with 14 nucleotides matching TRBD2. The DNA matches TRBJ2-7 better at its end, which makes the J call doubtful. This CDR3 is built from 16 residues. CDR1 and CDR2 (germline): KGHSH, LQKENI. For the CDR3, the DNA is TGTGCCAGCTCACCAGGGACTAGCGGGAGCCGGATCGAGCAGTACTTC. It codes for CASSPGTSGSRIEQYF.

V usage is TRBV27 and J usage is TRBJ2-7; D unresolved. Trimming stripped 3 bases from V and 6 bases from J, with 9 bases between. Germline CDR1 MNHEY, CDR2 SMNVEV (reference sequence). This CDR3 region has 12 residues. CDR3 nucleotides: TGTGCCAGCAGTTTTCCCGGGTTCGAGCAGTACTTC. Translation: CASSFPGFEQYF.

This sequence joins TRBV6-5 and TRBJ1-2, with TRBD1 as a possible D gene (5 bases). The CDR3 contains 13 residues. Trimming took off 5 bases at V and 1 base at J, with 8 bases between the two ends. Germline assignment: CDR1 MNHEY and CDR2 SVGAGI. CDR3 DNA: TGTGCCAGCAGTAGGGGCTATAACTATGGCTACACCTTC. Amino acids: CASSRGYNYGYTF.

The rearrangement joins TRBV19 to TRBJ2-5; possible D gene TRBD1, 6 bases. Per the germline V gene, CDR1 is LNHDA and CDR2 is SQIVND (reference sequence). This CDR3 region has 13 residues. V was pared by 6 bases and J by 5 bases, with 13 bases between. CDR3 loop: CASRNRVTETQYF. In DNA form, the CDR3 reads TGTGCCAGTAGGAACAGGGTTACGGAGACCCAGTACTTC.

This rearrangement joins TRBV29-1 to TRBJ1-1, with 8 bases lining up with TRBD1. The CDR3 sequence is 13 residues long. J gave up 2 bases and V 4 bases, and 3 bases lay outside the gene matches. Germline V gene lookup returns CDR1 SQVTM and CDR2 ANQGSEA. CDR3: CSVGTGLNTEAFF. DNA for the CDR3: TGCAGCGTTGGGACAGGGCTAAACACTGAAGCTTTCTTT. The full variable domain, completed using reference TRBV29-1 and TRBJ1-1, is SAVISQKPSRDICQRGTSLTIQCQVDSQVTMMFWYRQQPGQSLTLIATANQGSEATYESGFVIDKFPISRPNLTFSTLTVSNMSPEDSSIYLCSVGTGLNTEAFFGQGTRLTVV.

The rearrangement joins TRBV7-6 to TRBJ1-3, with D possibly matching TRBD1 (5 bases). The CDR3 is made up of 13 amino acids. Germline CDR1 is SGHVS and CDR2 is FNYEAQ. V lost 2 bases, J lost 3 bases, and 5 bases lay in between. The DNA of the CDR3 is TGTGCCAGCAGCTTACAGGGTGGAAACACCATATATTTT. Its translation: CASSLQGGNTIYF.

This clone has just one count. The chain has TRBV18 and TRBJ1-1, with D unclear. CDR3 length: 15 amino acids. Germline CDR1 reads KGHSH; CDR2 reads LQKENI. The ends were cut back, 3 bases at V and 1 base at J, with 12 bases in the middle. This CDR3 reads CASSPPNPENTEAFF. The CDR3 bases are TGTGCCAGCTCACCCCCTAACCCTGAGAACACTGAAGCTTTCTTT.

CDR3: CASSSPGLAANTGELFF. CDR3 DNA: TGTGCCAGCAGCTCACCAGGACTAGCGGCGAACACCGGGGAGCTGTTTTTT. This chain joins TRBV7-9 and TRBJ2-2; TRBD2 aligns across 10 bases. Trimming cost V 4 bases and J 0 bases; bases outside gene matches: 5. The CDR3 has 17 amino acids. Germline CDR1 reads SEHNR; CDR2 reads FQNEAQ (reference sequence).

The chain couples TRBV19 to TRBJ2-1; no firm D call. This CDR3 spans 13 amino acids. With 5 bases removed from V and 4 bases from J, the gap between germline ends came to 9 bases. Per germline, CDR1 LNHDA and CDR2 SQIVND (reference sequence). In DNA form, the CDR3 reads TGTGCCAGTAGTCGGTCCAGGTACAATGAGCAGTTCTTC. Translated, it gives CASSRSRYNEQFF.

The V and J genes are TRBV9 and TRBJ1-1; D may be TRBD1 (6 bases). The CDR3 loop spans 15 amino acids. The germline V and J ends were trimmed by 0 bases and 1 base, with 10 bases remaining between them. Germline-derived CDR1 and CDR2 are SGDLS and YYNGEE. Written as DNA, the CDR3 is TGTGCCAGCAGCGTAGAAGGGGGAAAGAACACTGAAGCTTTCTTT. It specifies CASSVEGGKNTEAFF.

The chain combines TRBV4-1 with TRBJ2-7, with 8 bases that match TRBD2. Trimming cost V 0 bases and J 9 bases; bases outside gene matches: 16. Germline CDR1 reads MGHRA; CDR2 reads YSYEKL. CDR3 length equals 17 residues. In DNA form, the CDR3 reads TGCGCCAGCAGCCAAGATACAGTCCCCGGGACTAGGTCTATGCAGTACTTC. It translates to CASSQDTVPGTRSMQYF.

The J gene is TRBJ1-2, the V gene TRBV7-6; D might be TRBD1 (5 bases). V lost 0 bases, J lost 7 bases, and 18 bases lay in between. CDR1 and CDR2 (germline): SGHVS, FNYEAQ. This CDR3 has 16 residues. Here the CDR3 DNA reads TGTGCCAGCAGCTTAGCGCAGGGCCGCGACGAATCTGGCTACACCTTC. Translated, it gives CASSLAQGRDESGYTF.

V usage is TRBV4-2 and J usage is TRBJ2-7; 9 nucleotides align to TRBD2. Trimming at V came to 0 bases and at J to 3 bases, leaving 6 bases not matched to a gene. The CDR3 length is 16 residues. Germline lookup yields CDR1 LGHNA and CDR2 YNFKEQ. CDR3 sequence: CASSQDGAGGSYEQYF. Here the CDR3 DNA reads TGTGCCAGCAGCCAAGATGGGGCGGGAGGGAGCTACGAGCAGTACTTC.

The chain couples TRBV6-1 to TRBJ2-1, with 8 positions matching TRBD2. V lost 6 bases to trimming and J lost 0 bases; unmatched junction nucleotides: 4. CDR1 MNHNS and CDR2 SASEGT come from the germline V gene. This CDR3 has 15 amino acids. DNA of the CDR3: TGTGCCAGCAGCGGGGGGGGGAGCTCCTACAATGAGCAGTTCTTC. This gives the protein CASSGGGSSYNEQFF.

The chain is built from TRBV5-4 and TRBJ1-1; D call uncertain. Germline V CDR1 and CDR2: SGHNT, YYREEE (reference sequence). V lost 0 bases and J lost 0, with 3 bases in between. CDR3 length equals 13 residues. This CDR3 is CASSLGVNTEAFF. In DNA, the CDR3 is TGTGCCAGCAGCTTGGGAGTGAACACTGAAGCTTTCTTT. Filled out from reference TRBV5-4 and TRBJ1-1, the complete variable domain reads ETGVTQSPTHLIKTRGQQVTLRCSSQSGHNTVSWYQQALGQGPQFIFQYYREEENGRGNFPPRFSGLQFPNYSSELNVNALELDDSALYLCASSLGVNTEAFFGQGTRLTVV.